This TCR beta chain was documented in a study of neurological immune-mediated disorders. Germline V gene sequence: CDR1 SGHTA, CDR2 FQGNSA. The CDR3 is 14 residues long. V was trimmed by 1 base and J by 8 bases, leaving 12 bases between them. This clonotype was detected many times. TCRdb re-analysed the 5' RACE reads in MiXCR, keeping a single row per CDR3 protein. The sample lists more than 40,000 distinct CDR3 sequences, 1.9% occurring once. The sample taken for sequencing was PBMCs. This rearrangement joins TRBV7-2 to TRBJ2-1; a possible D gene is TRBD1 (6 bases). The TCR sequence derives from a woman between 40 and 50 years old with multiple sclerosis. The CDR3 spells CASSLVVRGDEQFF. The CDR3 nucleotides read TGTGCCAGCAGCTTAGTAGTCAGGGGAGATGAGCAGTTCTTC.